Listed below are T cell receptor beta chains from one sample, sequenced in a study of blood T cell repertoires in COVID-19. The data were produced by immunoSEQ multiplex PCR, yet TCRdb's version contains in-frame clones alone and is incomplete. The sample consists of fewer than 350,000 clones, approximately 81% of them appearing once. Sequenced: PBMCs or T cells enriched from blood (not recorded which). These TCRs come from a woman aged 25 to 39 who had been exposed to COVID-19. The CDR3 runs from the conserved cysteine through the conserved F or W. A D gene is named only where the DNA matches it firmly. Clone size, where shown, is once, few, many, or a class for clones that have expanded.

j_gene | d_gene | v_gene | abundance | CDR3nt | CDR3aa
TRBJ2-5 | TRBD2 | TRBV5-1 | once | TGCGCCAGCAGCCCGGGCGGGAGCCTCGGGGGCCAGTACTTC | CASSPGGSLGGQYF
TRBJ1-6 | TRBD1 | TRBV10-3 | - | TGTGCCATCAGGCCGGGACAGTTGAATAATTCACCCCTCCACTTT | CAIRPGQLNNSPLHF
TRBJ1-5 | TRBD1 | TRBV19 | - | TGTGCCAGTAGTACGGACAGGGATCAGCCCCAGCATTTT | CASSTDRDQPQHF
TRBJ2-1 | - | TRBV20-1 | - | TGCAGTGCTAGTGTCGTCGCGGGGGCGTCCTACAATGAGCAGTTCTTC | CSASVVAGASYNEQFF
TRBJ1-3 | - | TRBV7-9 | - | TGTGCCAGCAGCTATAGGGAGCCAGTTGGGGCTGGAAACACCATATATTTT | CASSYREPVGAGNTIYF
TRBJ2-1 | TRBD2 | TRBV10-3 | - | TGTGCCATCAATCCGGGACTAGCGTCCGATGAGCAGTTCTTC | CAINPGLASDEQFF
TRBJ2-2 | TRBD1 | TRBV14 | - | TGTGCCAGCAGCCTTGCCCTGACAGGGGTAGACGGGGAGCTGTTTTTT | CASSLALTGVDGELFF
TRBJ2-4 | TRBD2 | TRBV7-9 | - | TGTGCCAGCAGCTTAGGTAGCGGGAGTACCAAAAACATTCAGTACTTC | CASSLGSGSTKNIQYF
TRBJ1-1 | TRBD1 | TRBV28 | - | TGTGCCAGCAGTCCATACAGGGGGCGGGTTGAAGCTTTCTTT | CASSPYRGRVEAFF
TRBJ1-1 | TRBD1 | TRBV25-1 | once | TGTGCCAGCTCGCCTTACAGGGGGCTGAATACTGAAGCTTTCTTT | CASSPYRGLNTEAFF
TRBJ2-5 | - | TRBV4-3 | - | TGCGCCAGCAGCCAAGAGTTCCTAGAGACCCAGTACTTC | CASSQEFLETQYF
TRBJ2-1 | TRBD2 | TRBV30 | - | TGTGCCTGGAGTGCTGGACTAGCAAGCAATGAGCAGTTCTTC | CAWSAGLASNEQFF
TRBJ2-5 | TRBD2 | TRBV12-3/TRBV12-4 | - | TGTGCCAGCGGCCTAGCGGGCGGAGAGACCCAGTACTTC | CASGLAGGETQYF
TRBJ1-5 | - | TRBV18 | - | TGTGCCAGCTCACCGAATAGTGCAGGCCAGCCCCAGCATTTT | CASSPNSAGQPQHF
TRBJ1-1 | - | TRBV6-1 | - | TGTGCCAGCAGTGTCCCCCTGGGGGGGCTGGGGACTGAAGCTTTCTTT | CASSVPLGGLGTEAFF
TRBJ1-4 | TRBD1 | TRBV28 | - | TGTGCCAGCAGTGCACAGGGGGCGGCTAATGAAAAACTGTTTTTT | CASSAQGAANEKLFF
TRBJ2-5 | - | TRBV11-3 | - | TGTGCCAGCAGCCGAACTAGCTTTGGAGAGACCCAGTACTTC | CASSRTSFGETQYF
TRBJ2-3 | - | TRBV5-4 | - | TGTGCCAGCAGCCTAGGTACTAGTTCTCCCGCTACGCAGTATTTT | CASSLGTSSPATQYF
TRBJ1-3 | TRBD1 | TRBV5-1 | - | TGCGCCAGCAGCCGGGACAGTTCTGGAAACACCATATATTTT | CASSRDSSGNTIYF
TRBJ1-5 | TRBD1 | TRBV13 | - | TGTGCCAGCAGCTTAGGGAGGAGGGGGCGCGACAATCAGCCCCAGCATTTT | CASSLGRRGRDNQPQHF
TRBJ2-7 | - | TRBV5-1 | - | TGCGCCAGCAGCCGGGGGACTTCAGCCTACGAGCAGTACTTC | CASSRGTSAYEQYF
TRBJ2-5 | TRBD1 | TRBV28 | - | TGTGCCAGCAGCCTAGCGGACAGGGGGCGAGGGACCCAGTACTTC | CASSLADRGRGTQYF
TRBJ1-4 | TRBD1 | TRBV12-5 | once | TGTGCTAGTGGTCCCGGACAGGGTGGTGAAAAACTGTTTTTT | CASGPGQGGEKLFF
TRBJ2-1 | TRBD2 | TRBV6-5 | - | TGTGCCAGCAGTTACAGCTTTAGCGGGGTCAACAATGAGCAGTTCTTC | CASSYSFSGVNNEQFF
TRBJ1-3 | - | TRBV29-1 | - | TGCAGCGTTGAAACAGGATTTTCTGGAAACACCATATATTTT | CSVETGFSGNTIYF
TRBJ1-4 | TRBD1 | TRBV28 | - | TGTGCCAGCAGTGGACCGGGACAGGGGAAAAAACTGTTTTTT | CASSGPGQGKKLFF
TRBJ1-4 | - | TRBV28 | - | TGTGCCAGCAGCTGGCAGGGTGCAACTAATGAAAAACTGTTTTTT | CASSWQGATNEKLFF
TRBJ2-1 | - | TRBV11-3 | - | TGTGCCAGCAGCTTAGGAGAGCGGAATGAGCAGTTCTTC | CASSLGERNEQFF
TRBJ1-6 | TRBD1 | TRBV19 | - | TGTGCCAGTAGTACCGGAGCGGACAGGAACTATAATTCACCCCTCCACTTT | CASSTGADRNYNSPLHF
TRBJ2-3 | TRBD2 | TRBV2 | - | TGTGCCAGCAGTCGGACTAGCGGCACAGATACGCAGTATTTT | CASSRTSGTDTQYF
TRBJ2-5 | - | TRBV2 | once | TGTGCCAGCAGTGGGGGACAAACACAAGAGACCCAGTACTTC | CASSGGQTQETQYF
TRBJ1-4 | - | TRBV28 | many | TGTGCCAGCCGGGGGTCTAATGAAAAACTGTTTTTT | CASRGSNEKLFF
TRBJ1-3 | - | TRBV4-3 | - | TGCGCCAGCAGCCCGGGGACTGGAAACACCATATATTTT | CASSPGTGNTIYF